This is a list of T cell receptor beta chains from one sample in a study of cytomegalovirus exposure and HLA in healthy donors. This table comes from immunoSEQ multiplex PCR, and its TCRdb copy is limited to in-frame clones, with some not included. Here the sample spans 90,000 to 120,000 clones, roughly 72% being singletons. The sequencing sample was made of PBMCs. The origin of the receptors is a man aged 30-40 years in good health and CMV-seronegative. Each CDR3 is given without its conserved first and last residue.

j_call v_call cdr3_aa
TRBJ2-3 TRBV30 AWSESSGSLH
TRBJ1-1 TRBV28 ASSEDLSGTEAF
TRBJ2-3 TRBV5-4 ASSLGGQRSGDTQY
TRBJ2-1 TRBV11-2 ASSSLEGSYNEQF
TRBJ1-4 TRBV2 ASTTGREEKLF
TRBJ1-2 TRBV5-3 ARSLTLEYGYT
TRBJ1-6 TRBV6-1 ASAWHEGANSPLH
- TRBV6-1 ASFTGTSGRYEQY
TRBJ2-2 TRBV7-9 AGSQNRETNTGELF
TRBJ2-2 TRBV7-7 ASSIDRGHTGELF
TRBJ2-3 TRBV18 ASSPATSGNTDTQY
TRBJ1-2 TRBV7-8 ASSNPTGSYGYT
TRBJ2-1 TRBV11-2 ASSLAPSYEQF
TRBJ1-3 TRBV5-1 ASSFTGQTSGNTIY
TRBJ2-7 TRBV7-2 ASSLWGGNYEQY
TRBJ2-1 TRBV7-6 ASSLVTSGVYNEQF
TRBJ2-3 TRBV4-1 ASSQVPTGEGTDTQY
TRBJ2-5 TRBV5-4 ASSPRTSGTGTQY
TRBJ2-5 TRBV5-4 ASSLARGDQETQY
TRBJ1-6 TRBV30 AWSEARNNSPLH